The source of this T cell receptor beta chain is a study of blood T cell repertoires in COVID-19 (dated by TCRdb to 2020 to 2021). Context from the whole study: The collaborator samples originated in the United States, Italy and Spain and spanned the acute and convalescent phases of COVID-19. The prospective study material was composed of cDNA or gDNA derived from T cells, B-cell-depleted T cells, or PBMCs. Deeply sampled blood TCRbeta repertoires from subjects exposed to, actively infected with, or recovered from COVID-19 were included in the dataset. Nearly every sample came with metadata listing a de-identified subject ID, COVID-19 status, age in years and sex. The repertoires were released in a freely available public database intended as a resource for research on the immune response to SARS-CoV-2. The samples were drawn from the first 160 participants of the ongoing ImmuneRACE study and from 1,254 subjects provided by 6 global collaborators. Where available, HLA class I and class II types were taken from metadata supplied by the sample provider and were not determined by assay-based typing.

Paper-wide results and their limitations: The quantity of clinical and demographic metadata differed by source and by participant and was supplied without curation.

Notes on this clone: The antigen this receptor binds is unknown. No base quality information exists; no much larger clone differs at one position.

Collaborating institutions collected whole blood in K2EDTA tubes following their own protocols. For TCRbeta analysis, collaborators shipped samples in one of three forms: frozen whole blood, isolated PBMCs, or DNA extracted from either of those sample types. The germline V gene yields SGHDN for CDR1 and FVKESK for CDR2. The CDR3 covers 12 residues, taking in both the cysteine and the phenylalanine. The retained sequence is limited to the CDR3, 36 bases, with the frame set at the first base. V is shortened by 2 bases, J by 3 bases, and the region joining them spans 4 bases. The immunoSEQ Assay, a bias-controlled multiplex PCR, was used to amplify TCRbeta CDR3 regions from genomic DNA. In the authors' own workflow: The number of nucleated cells in each sample was estimated from the amplification of reference gene primers within the assay. To quantify the absolute abundance of each unique TCRbeta CDR3 rearrangement, sequence reads were collapsed and filtered. For each sample, productive Simpson clonality was calculated as the square root of Simpson's diversity index across productive rearrangements. TCRdb's version of the immuneACCESS table is confined to in-frame rearrangements and falls short of the full clone set. An unresolved V gene accounts for under half of the shortfall where checked; the remainder is of unknown origin. The V and J calls and clone size come from that table; D and trimming were worked out from the DNA. In this sample the table shows around 110,000 clones, around four fifths of which occur a single time. Together, the top ten hold 2% to 2.5% of the sample.

The chain is made from TRBV14 and TRBJ2-5; no D gene call is confident. This receptor was obtained from a man under 40 with acute or convalescent COVID-19. Sequences were obtained from peripheral blood. This receptor has the CDR3 CASSQIKETQYF. The DNA sequence reads TGTGCCAGCAGCCAAATAAAAGAGACCCAGTACTTC.